This TCR beta chain was sequenced for a study of blood T cell repertoires in COVID-19. Overall study context: Samples of COVID-19 (acute and convalescent) were obtained from the United States, Italy and Spain. Nucleic acid was either cDNA or gDNA, and it came from T cells, B-cell-depleted T cells, or PBMCs.

Participants came from around 25 US areas, aged roughly 18 to 89 years. Original methodology: Estimated nucleated cell counts came from reference gene primer amplification. Some clones are missing from TCRdb's copy, which holds only in-frame ones; the method was immunoSEQ multiplex PCR. V, J and clone size are those of that table, while D and trimming were read from the DNA. Among 150,000 to 200,000 clones listed, 89% were seen once. Trimming took off 1 base at V and 2 bases at J, with 11 bases between the two ends. The CDR3 runs to 15 residues. CDR1 and CDR2 from the germline V gene are KGHDR and SFDVKD.

The chain employs TRBV24-1 and TRBJ2-7, with D tentatively TRBD1 (6 bases). This clonotype was sampled from a woman younger than 35 who had recovered from COVID-19. The sequenced sample consisted of PBMCs or T cells enriched from blood (not recorded which). The CDR3 spells CATSDFTDRAYEQYF. The CDR3 DNA reads TGTGCCACCAGTGATTTCACGGACAGAGCCTACGAGCAGTACTTC.